The 19 T cell receptor beta chains reported below all come from one sample, sequenced in a study of shared clonotypes between healthy human individuals. Clones were read by immunoSEQ multiplex PCR, and TCRdb kept only the in-frame ones, dropping some. Of about 980,000 clones listed, around 80% are singletons. The sample was memory CD4+ T cells sorted from blood. Subset meaning: CD45RA-negative fraction. The receptors here all came from a man aged 18 to 30 in good health.

The J gene is TRBJ1-1, the V gene TRBV5-5; TRBD1 matches 8 bases. The CDR3 sequence is 13 residues long. CDR1 is SGHKS and CDR2 is YYEKEE in the germline V gene (reference sequence). V lost 4 bases and J lost 3; bases outside the gene matches: 2. Here the CDR3 reads CASSMTGDTEAFF. The CDR3 DNA follows: TGTGCCAGCAGCATGACAGGGGACACTGAAGCTTTCTTT.

This chain connects TRBV4-3 to TRBJ2-7; D is unresolved. Germline CDR1 is LGHNA and CDR2 is YSLEER. V lost 0 bases, J lost 6 bases, and 12 bases lay in between. There are 14 residues in the CDR3. The DNA for the CDR3 is TGCGCCAGCAGCCAAGAGAATACCTTAGGCGAGCAGTACTTC. The encoded protein is CASSQENTLGEQYF.

The rearrangement joins TRBV10-3 to TRBJ1-1, with 8 bases lining up with TRBD1. The CDR3 sequence is 14 residues long. V shed 6 bases and J 4 bases; nucleotides not matched to a gene: 7. Germline loops: CDR1 ENHRY, CDR2 SYGVKD. The CDR3 DNA follows: TGTGCCATCAGGGAAGGACAGGGAGGCACTGAAGCTTTCTTT. Amino acids: CAIREGQGGTEAFF.

This chain uses TRBV5-1 with TRBJ1-1; no clear D. The CDR3 spans 13 residues. Germline lookup yields CDR1 SGHRS and CDR2 YFSETQ. Trimming took 4 bases from V and 11 from J, leaving 18 bases between them. The CDR3 reads CASSLGPPHDAFF. The CDR3 region has the DNA TGCGCCAGCAGCCTGGGTCCCCCCCATGATGCTTTCTTT. The full variable domain, in which reference TRBV5-1 and TRBJ1-1 provide the parts outside the CDR3, is KAGVTQTPRYLIKTRGQQVTLSCSPISGHRSVSWYQQTPGQGLQFLFEYFSETQRNKGNFPGRFSGRQFSNSRSEMNVSTLELGDSALYLCASSLGPPHDAFFGQGTRLTVV.

The rearrangement uses TRBV27 and TRBJ2-5; TRBD2 aligns across 9 bases. Looked up from germline, CDR1 is MNHEY and CDR2 is SMNVEV (reference sequence). This CDR3 is built from 15 residues. V lost 9 bases to trimming and J lost 1 base; unmatched junction nucleotides: 9. CDR3 sequence: CASRLGGRAQETQYF. For the CDR3, the DNA is TGTGCCAGTCGCCTTGGCGGGAGGGCCCAAGAGACCCAGTACTTC.

The CDR3 region has the DNA TGTGCCAGCAGCGCCGTCCCAGGGACCGTCCCTTTAGTGATCAATGAGCAGTTCTTC. Residues: CASSAVPGTVPLVINEQFF. V is TRBV9 and J is TRBJ2-1; D might be TRBD1 or TRBD2, each matching 5 bases. Trimming removed 3 bases at V and 6 bases at J, with 28 bases between. The CDR3 consists of 19 residues. Germline V gene data show CDR1 as SGDLS and CDR2 as YYNGEE.

V usage is TRBV6-1 and J usage is TRBJ2-3; the D is unclear. V lost 6 bases and J lost 5, with 9 bases in between. Per germline, CDR1 MNHNS and CDR2 SASEGT. The CDR3 runs to 12 residues. This CDR3 is CASSFDRDTQYF. In DNA, the CDR3 is TGTGCCAGCAGCTTCGACCGAGATACGCAGTATTTT.

The V and J genes are TRBV7-8 and TRBJ1-2, with D possibly matching TRBD1 (5 bases). Germline CDR1 is SGHVS and CDR2 is FQNEAQ. This CDR3 is built from 14 residues. Between the trimmed V and J ends, which lost 5 bases and 4 bases, there was a span of 14 bases. The CDR3, as DNA: TGTGCCAGCAGCACCCGGGACGGACTCTATGGCTACACCTTC. Translated, it gives CASSTRDGLYGYTF.

There are a few counts of this clone. The J gene is TRBJ2-7, the V gene TRBV10-3, with 7 nucleotides matching TRBD1. The CDR3 extends over 14 amino acids. Looked up from germline, CDR1 is ENHRY and CDR2 is SYGVKD. J gave up 0 bases and V 4 bases, and 3 bases lay outside the gene matches. The CDR3 spells CAISVGTASYEQYF. CDR3 DNA: TGTGCCATCAGTGTGGGGACAGCCTCCTACGAGCAGTACTTC.

The chain combines TRBV10-3 with TRBJ2-7; D gene uncertain. Trimming took 3 bases from V and 7 from J, leaving 13 bases between them. CDR3 length: 13 residues. From germline, CDR1 is ENHRY and CDR2 SYGVKD. The CDR3 loop is CAISDTSSGEQYF. The CDR3 DNA sequence: TGTGCCATCAGTGATACTTCCTCAGGTGAGCAGTACTTC.

The V call is TRBV13, the J call TRBJ1-4; 7 bases match TRBD1. Trimming at V came to 0 bases and at J to 8 bases, leaving 15 bases not matched to a gene. The CDR3 has 18 residues. CDR1 is PRHDT, CDR2 FYEKMQ, per germline (reference sequence). As DNA, the CDR3 is TGTGCCAGCAGCTTAGGCCAAACCGACAGGGTCGGGGGCGAAAAACTGTTTTTT. As protein: CASSLGQTDRVGGEKLFF.

The V gene is TRBV5-1, the J gene TRBJ2-4; D is unresolved. The V end lost 4 bases, the J end lost 0 bases, and 11 bases lay between the germline ends. CDR1 and CDR2 from the germline V gene are SGHRS and YFSETQ. This CDR3 is 15 amino acids long. CDR3 amino acids: CASSPEGLAKNIQYF. CDR3 in DNA: TGCGCCAGCAGCCCGGAAGGGCTAGCCAAAAACATTCAGTACTTC.

This clone has just one count. This same CDR3 is encoded by further DNA sequences in the sample. The chain couples TRBV18 to TRBJ2-5; D gene uncertain. Germline loops: CDR1 KGHSH, CDR2 LQKENI. V dropped 3 bases and J dropped 5 bases, with 7 bases sitting between them. The CDR3 consists of 12 residues. CDR3 DNA: TGTGCCAGCTCACCGGGCCAGGAGACCCAGTACTTC. Translating gives CASSPGQETQYF. Drawing the rest from reference TRBV18 and TRBJ2-5, the complete variable domain is NAGVMQNPRHLVRRRGQEARLRCSPMKGHSHVYWYRQLPEEGLKFMVYLQKENIIDESGMPKERFSAEFPKEGPSILRIQQVVRGDSAAYFCASSPGQETQYFGPGTRLLVL.

This chain joins TRBV2 and TRBJ2-5; no definite D call. Trimming shortened V by 7 bases and J by 2 bases, and 11 bases separated the two germline ends. The CDR3 extends over 13 amino acids. Germline V gives CDR1 SNHLY, CDR2 FYNNEI. Written as DNA, the CDR3 is TGTGCCAGCACAATTGTCCGGCAAGAGACCCAGTACTTC. This sequence encodes CASTIVRQETQYF.

In nucleotides, the CDR3 is TGTGCCAGCAGCCTCGGGACTAGCGGGACGAATGAGCAGTTCTTC. Protein: CASSLGTSGTNEQFF. The V call is TRBV2, the J call TRBJ2-1, with 13 bases that match TRBD2. The CDR3 has 15 amino acids. The germline gives CDR1 SNHLY, CDR2 FYNNEI. V gave up 6 bases and J gave up 7 bases; unmatched junction bases: 6.

V gene TRBV10-1 combines with J gene TRBJ1-2; D possibly corresponds to TRBD1 (6 bases). V lost 5 bases to trimming and J lost 6 bases, with 16 bases between them. The germline V gene encodes CDR1 WNHNN and CDR2 SYGVQD (reference sequence). The CDR3 is made up of 14 amino acids. CDR3 protein: CASSPGQGGHGYTF. CDR3 nucleotide sequence: TGCGCCAGCAGTCCGGGACAAGGAGGACATGGCTACACCTTC.

The chain couples TRBV10-3 to TRBJ1-1; TRBD1 might be the D (6 bases). The CDR3 extends over 13 amino acids. V was trimmed by 2 bases and J by 7 bases, leaving 11 bases between them. Looked up from germline, CDR1 is ENHRY and CDR2 is SYGVKD. CDR3 coding DNA: TGTGCCATCAGTGAGCAGGGGAATGGTGAAGCTTTCTTT. The encoded protein is CAISEQGNGEAFF.

V and J are TRBV4-1 and TRBJ2-1; 12 bases fit TRBD2. Looked up from germline, CDR1 is MGHRA and CDR2 is YSYEKL. Germline trimming cut 2 bases from V and 4 bases from J; bases unmatched to any gene: 12. The CDR3 covers 19 residues. CDR3 protein: CASSQWGAAGTSGYNEQFF. The CDR3 region has the DNA TGCGCCAGCAGCCAATGGGGGGCAGCCGGGACTAGCGGGTACAATGAGCAGTTCTTC.

For this clone: This same CDR3 is encoded by further DNA sequences in the sample. The V call is TRBV5-1, the J call TRBJ1-6; maybe TRBD1 (6 bases). Looked up from germline, CDR1 is SGHRS and CDR2 is YFSETQ. The V end lost 0 bases, the J end lost 7 bases, and 14 bases lay between the germline ends. The CDR3 is made up of 16 amino acids. The CDR3 sequence: CASSLEAGDRNSPLHF. The CDR3 DNA follows: TGCGCCAGCAGCTTGGAGGCAGGGGACCGGAATTCACCCCTCCACTTT.